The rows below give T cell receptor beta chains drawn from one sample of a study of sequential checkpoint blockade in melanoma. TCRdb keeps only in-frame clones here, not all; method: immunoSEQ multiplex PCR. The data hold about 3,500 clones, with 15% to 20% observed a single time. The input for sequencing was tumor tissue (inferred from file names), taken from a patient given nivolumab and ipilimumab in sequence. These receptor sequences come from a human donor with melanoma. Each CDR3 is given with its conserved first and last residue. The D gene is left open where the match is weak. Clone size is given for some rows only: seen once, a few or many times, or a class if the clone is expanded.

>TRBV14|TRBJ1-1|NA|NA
TGTGCCAGCAGCCACTGGGGGGCGAACACTGAAGCTTTCTTT
CASSHWGANTEAFF
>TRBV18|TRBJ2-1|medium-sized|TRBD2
TGTGCCAGCTCACCACCCGGACTAGCGGGGTATGAGCAGTTCTTC
CASSPPGLAGYEQFF
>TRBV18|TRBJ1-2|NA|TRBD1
TGTGCCAGCTCGAGTGACAGGGGGACCACCTTTGGCTACACCTTC
CASSSDRGTTFGYTF
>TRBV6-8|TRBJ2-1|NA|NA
TGTGCCAGCAGCGATGCGCGAGTCGTTGTGGGAAGGCCATACAATGAGCAGTTCTTC
CASSDARVVVGRPYNEQFF
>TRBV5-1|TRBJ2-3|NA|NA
TGCGCCAGTCGCGAGGGAGTCTACCCTAGCACAGATACGCAGTATTTT
CASREGVYPSTDTQYF
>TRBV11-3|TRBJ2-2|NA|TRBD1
TGTGCCAGCAGCTTTAGCGGACAGGGGGTCACCGGGGAGCTGTTTTTT
CASSFSGQGVTGELFF
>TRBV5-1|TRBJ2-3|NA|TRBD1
TGCGCCAGCGGCTGGGAGGACAGGGTCACAGATACGCAGTATTTT
CASGWEDRVTDTQYF
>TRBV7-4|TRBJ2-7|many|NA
TGTGCCAGCAGCAAAACTAGTGCCTACGAGCAGTACTTC
CASSKTSAYEQYF
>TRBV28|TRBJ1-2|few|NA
TGTGCCAGCAGTTTCCAGGCTGCCCATGGCTACACCTTC
CASSFQAAHGYTF
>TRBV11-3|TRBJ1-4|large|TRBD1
TGTGCCAGCAGCCTCAGGGGGTTCCGCGAAAAACTGTTTTTT
CASSLRGFREKLFF
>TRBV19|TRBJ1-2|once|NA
TGTGCCAGTAGACCCGAAGAGAAAGATGGCTACACCTTC
CASRPEEKDGYTF
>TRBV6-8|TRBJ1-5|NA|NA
TGTGCCATCAGAGCTGACAGTGGGGGTAGCAATCAGCCCCAGCATTTT
CAIRADSGGSNQPQHF
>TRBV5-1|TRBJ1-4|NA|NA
TGCGCCAGCAGCTTGTCGAGTTCCGACATTCAGCGGGAAAAACTGTTTTTT
CASSLSSSDIQREKLFF
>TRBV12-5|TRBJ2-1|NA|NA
TGTGCTAGTGGTTTGGCTCCTTGGAGTAGCTCCTACAATGAGCAGTTCTTC
CASGLAPWSSSYNEQFF
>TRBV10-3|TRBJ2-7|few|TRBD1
TGTGCCATCAGTCAGGGGGCAGGGGAGCAGTACTTC
CAISQGAGEQYF
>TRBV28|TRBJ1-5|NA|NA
TGTGCCAGCAGTCCCCCCGACAGATATCAGCCCCAGCATTTT
CASSPPDRYQPQHF
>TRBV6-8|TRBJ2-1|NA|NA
TGTGCCAGCAGAGAAAGGGCTTTGGGTGAGCAGTTCTTC
CASRERALGEQFF
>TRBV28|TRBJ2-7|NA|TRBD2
TGTGCCAGCAGGCTTAGCGGGAGCTCCTACGAGCAGTACTTC
CASRLSGSSYEQYF
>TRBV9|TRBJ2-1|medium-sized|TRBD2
TGTGCCAGCAGCGTCGCGGGAGAAACCTACAATGAGCAGTTCTTC
CASSVAGETYNEQFF
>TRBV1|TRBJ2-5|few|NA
TGCGCCAGCAGCCAAAGCAGGGTATCAGGAGAGACCCAGTACTTC
CASSQSRVSGETQYF
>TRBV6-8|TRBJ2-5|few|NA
TGTGCCAGCAGTTACTCCGGGACTCGTGCTCGCCTAGGGGAGACCCAGTACTTC
CASSYSGTRARLGETQYF
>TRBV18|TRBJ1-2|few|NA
TGTGCCAGCTCACCCCTGGGATTCGCAGGCTATGGCTACACCTTC
CASSPLGFAGYGYTF
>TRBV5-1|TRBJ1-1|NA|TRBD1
TGCGCCAGCAGAAGGACAGGGGAAGCGTACACTGAAGCTTTCTTT
CASRRTGEAYTEAFF
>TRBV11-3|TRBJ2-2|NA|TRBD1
TGTGCCAGCAGCCTACAGGGGGTGGGGACCGGGGAGCTGTTTTTT
CASSLQGVGTGELFF
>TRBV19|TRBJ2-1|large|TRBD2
TGTGCCAGTAGTTCCTGGACTAGCGGGAGAGGTTCAGGGCGCAATGAGCAGTTCTTC
CASSSWTSGRGSGRNEQFF
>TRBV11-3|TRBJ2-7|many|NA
TGTGCCAGCAGCTTAGTACCGGGGGCCTACGAGCAGTACTTC
CASSLVPGAYEQYF